This T cell receptor beta chain was recovered during a study of blood T cell repertoires in COVID-19 (dated by TCRdb to 2018 to 2021). Study-level background: The collaborator samples originated in the United States, Italy and Spain and spanned the acute and convalescent phases of COVID-19. The material from the prospective study consisted of cDNA or gDNA derived from T cells, B-cell-depleted T cells, or PBMCs. Deeply sampled blood TCRbeta repertoires from subjects exposed to, actively infected with, or recovered from COVID-19 were included in the dataset. The repertoires were released in a freely available public database meant as a resource for research on the immune response to SARS-CoV-2. Samples were obtained from the ongoing ImmuneRACE study (first 160 participants) and from some 1,300 subjects provided by 6 global collaborators. Nearly every sample came with metadata listing a de-identified subject ID, COVID-19 status, age in years and sex. Where available, HLA class I and class II types were obtained from metadata supplied by the sample provider rather than from assay-based typing.

Whole blood was collected in K2EDTA tubes by collaborating institutions according to the institutions' own protocols. For TCRbeta analysis, collaborator samples were shipped as frozen whole blood, as isolated PBMCs, or as DNA extracted from either sample type. General study outcomes and caveats: How much clinical and demographic metadata was included differed by source and by participant, and the metadata was provided uncurated.

TCRbeta CDR3 regions were amplified from genomic DNA using the immunoSEQ Assay, a bias-controlled multiplex PCR. Under the source paper's analysis protocol: The number of nucleated cells in each sample was estimated from the amplification of reference gene primers within the assay. To quantify the absolute abundance of each unique TCRbeta CDR3 rearrangement, sequence reads were collapsed and filtered. For each sample, productive Simpson clonality was calculated as the square root of Simpson's diversity index over productive rearrangements. TCRdb holds this immuneACCESS table with in-frame rearrangements only. Some clones are missing; in checked studies, unresolved V genes explain under half, and the rest has no known cause. V, J and clone size derive from that table, while D and trimming were established from the DNA sequence. For this sample there are approximately 80,000 clones; approximately 89% appear just once. The top ten hold 6% to 7.5% of the sample.

A word on this clone: What this receptor recognizes is not known. No much larger clonotype is one base removed from it; base qualities were not supplied.

The clonotype originates from a woman older than 75 with acute or convalescent COVID-19. The sequenced material came from peripheral blood.

CDR3 sequence: CASRSTVDYLNEQFF. The bases are TGTGCCAGCAGGTCAACAGTGGATTACTTAAATGAGCAGTTCTTC. The chain uses TRBV14 and TRBJ2-1, with the D segment identity uncertain. The CDR3 runs 15 amino acids, cysteine and phenylalanine included. Only CDR3 DNA remains: 45 bases, in frame from the first base. The germline V gene yields SGHDN for CDR1 and FVKESK for CDR2. V and J lose 6 bases and 7 bases, and a span of 19 bases separates them.